A selection of T cell receptor beta chains follows, all from one sample in a study of CD8 T cells in Susac syndrome. TCRdb redid the calling of the immunoSEQ multiplex PCR reads with MiXCR, one entry per CDR3 protein. This sample yields 130,000 to 150,000 distinct CDR3 sequences, of which approximately 93% are seen a single time; 0.27% belongs to the top ten. The sample taken for sequencing was CD8+ T cells from PBMCs. These receptors were taken from a human donor in good health. The CDR3 runs from the conserved cysteine through the conserved F or W. D genes are given only for firm matches. Where a row states a size, it is once, few, many or the class of an expanded clone; other rows omit it.

v_gene,j_gene,abundance,d_gene,CDR3aa,CDR3nt
TRBV20-1,TRBJ2-1,.,.,CSARDLAYEQFF,TGCAGTGCTAGGGATCTAGCGTATGAGCAGTTCTTC
TRBV12-3/TRBV12-4,TRBJ2-1,.,TRBD2,CASSPTSGSVYEQFF,TGTGCCAGCAGCCCTACTAGCGGGAGTGTCTATGAGCAGTTCTTC
TRBV7-9,TRBJ2-7,.,.,CASTPLTRSDEQYF,TGTGCCAGCACCCCCCTGACTAGATCCGACGAGCAGTACTTC
TRBV20-1,TRBJ2-1,.,.,CSAEGRYNEQFF,TGCAGTGCTGAGGGGCGTTACAATGAGCAGTTCTTC
TRBV6-2/TRBV6-3,TRBJ1-5,.,.,CASSYGASNQPQHF,TGTGCCAGCAGTTACGGAGCTAGCAATCAGCCCCAGCATTTT
TRBV4-2,TRBJ2-5,.,.,CASSQVYDEETQYF,TGTGCCAGCAGCCAAGTTTATGACGAGGAGACCCAGTACTTC
TRBV27,TRBJ2-7,.,.,CASSRSGSDYEQYF,TGTGCCAGCAGTAGATCGGGGTCGGACTACGAGCAGTACTTC
TRBV11-2,TRBJ2-2,.,.,CASSSPVVAPNTGELFF,TGTGCCAGCAGCTCGCCCGTGGTAGCGCCGAACACCGGGGAGCTGTTTTTT
TRBV20-1,TRBJ2-7,.,TRBD2,CSAIGTSGDTTKQYF,TGCAGTGCTATCGGGACTAGCGGGGATACTACGAAGCAGTACTTC
TRBV9,TRBJ2-2,.,.,CASSISGNTGELFF,TGTGCCAGCAGCATTAGCGGGAACACCGGGGAGCTGTTTTTT
TRBV5-4,TRBJ2-7,few,TRBD2,CASRGAGGSYEQYF,TGTGCCAGCAGGGGAGCGGGAGGGTCCTACGAGCAGTACTTC
TRBV4-1,TRBJ1-1,.,.,CASSPAANTEAFF,TGCGCCAGCAGCCCGGCAGCGAACACTGAAGCTTTCTTT
TRBV28,TRBJ1-1,.,.,CASSFRYGVNTEAFF,TGTGCCAGCAGTTTTCGGTACGGGGTGAACACTGAAGCTTTCTTT
TRBV5-4,TRBJ1-2,once,TRBD1,CASSLDRAYGYTF,TGTGCCAGCAGCCTTGACAGGGCCTATGGCTACACCTTC
TRBV27,TRBJ2-6,.,.,CASSKGSGANVLTF,TGTGCCAGCAGCAAAGGGTCCGGGGCCAACGTCCTGACTTTC
TRBV29-1,TRBJ2-2,.,TRBD2,CSVTSGLTGELFF,TGCAGCGTGACTAGCGGACTCACCGGGGAGCTGTTTTTT
TRBV19,TRBJ2-7,.,.,CASSAGAYEQYF,TGTGCCAGTAGTGCCGGGGCCTACGAGCAGTACTTC
TRBV5-4,TRBJ2-1,.,TRBD1,CASSAGQGAVQFF,TGTGCCAGCAGCGCTGGACAGGGGGCGGTGCAGTTCTTC
TRBV14,TRBJ1-1,.,TRBD1,CASSQAGTGNTEAFF,TGTGCCAGCAGCCAAGCCGGGACAGGTAACACTGAAGCTTTCTTT
TRBV7-6,TRBJ2-1,.,.,CASSDRAGDNEQSF,TGTGCCAGCAGCGACCGGGCGGGCGACAATGAGCAGTCCTTC
TRBV12-3/TRBV12-4,TRBJ1-1,.,.,CASSLGHTEAFF,TGTGCCAGCAGTTTGGGACACACTGAAGCTTTCTTT
TRBV6-5,TRBJ2-1,once,TRBD1,CASRSQGAAYNEQFF,TGTGCCAGCAGATCACAGGGGGCAGCCTACAATGAGCAGTTCTTC
TRBV30,TRBJ1-2,.,TRBD1,CAWSLTGGGYGYTF,TGTGCCTGGAGTCTCACAGGGGGCGGATATGGCTACACCTTC
TRBV4-3,TRBJ2-3,.,TRBD1,CASSQDLRAGTGPTDTQYF,TGCGCCAGCAGCCAAGATTTAAGGGCCGGGACAGGGCCCACAGATACGCAGTATTTT
TRBV20-1,TRBJ2-6,once,.,CSGRHSGANVLTF,TGCAGTGGTCGACACTCTGGGGCCAACGTCCTGACTTTC
TRBV20-1,TRBJ2-7,.,TRBD2,CSARKLAGGDYEQYF,TGCAGTGCTAGGAAGTTAGCGGGAGGGGACTACGAGCAGTACTTC
TRBV15,TRBJ1-1,.,.,CATSRGGDTEAFF,TGTGCCACCAGCAGAGGCGGGGACACTGAAGCTTTCTTT
TRBV9,TRBJ2-3,.,.,CASSFGTSSTDTQYF,TGTGCCAGCAGCTTCGGGACTTCTAGCACAGATACGCAGTATTTT
TRBV27,TRBJ2-2,.,.,CASSQSAGELFF,TGTGCCAGCAGCCAGAGTGCCGGGGAGCTGTTTTTT
TRBV29-1,TRBJ2-7,.,.,CSVVGTARGEQYF,TGCAGCGTTGTCGGGACTGCCAGGGGCGAGCAGTACTTC
TRBV29-1,TRBJ2-1,.,.,CSVEPLDREGEQFF,TGCAGCGTTGAACCCCTTGATAGGGAAGGTGAGCAGTTCTTC
TRBV3-1,TRBJ2-2,.,.,CASSLGLTRTKELFF,TGTGCCAGCAGCCTCGGACTGACACGGACCAAGGAGCTGTTTTTT
TRBV27,TRBJ2-2,.,.,CASSPSTGTGELFF,TGTGCCAGCAGTCCGTCTACAGGGACCGGGGAGCTGTTTTTT
TRBV20-1,TRBJ2-7,.,.,CSASRYRSSYEQYF,TGCAGTGCCAGCCGGTACAGGAGCTCCTACGAGCAGTACTTC
TRBV20-1,TRBJ2-6,.,.,CSARPPRSGANVLTF,TGCAGTGCCAGACCACCGCGCTCTGGGGCCAACGTCCTGACTTTC
TRBV29-1,TRBJ2-2,.,TRBD2,CSVGEGVTGELFF,TGCAGCGTAGGGGAGGGAGTCACCGGGGAGCTGTTTTTT
TRBV28,TRBJ2-5,.,TRBD1,CAGRGQGEETQYF,TGTGCCGGAAGAGGACAGGGTGAGGAGACCCAGTACTTC
TRBV4-3,TRBJ2-7,.,.,CASSQGRTYEQYF,TGCGCCAGCAGCCAAGGAAGGACCTACGAGCAGTACTTC
TRBV29-1,TRBJ2-3,.,.,CSVEKSPGYERFTDTQYF,TGCAGCGTTGAAAAAAGTCCCGGGTATGAGCGGTTCACAGATACGCAGTATTTT
TRBV14,TRBJ1-2,.,.,CASSQVSLYGYTF,TGTGCCAGCAGCCAAGTGTCGTTATATGGCTACACCTTC
TRBV30,TRBJ1-1,.,.,CAWSVVESTEAFF,TGTGCCTGGAGTGTTGTTGAAAGCACTGAAGCTTTCTTT
TRBV27,TRBJ2-3,.,.,CASSLTRANTDTQYF,TGTGCCAGCAGTTTAACCAGGGCAAACACAGATACGCAGTATTTT
TRBV27,TRBJ1-5,.,TRBD1,CASSSTGDPSNQPQHF,TGTGCCAGCAGTTCGACAGGGGACCCTAGCAATCAGCCCCAGCATTTT
TRBV15,TRBJ2-1,.,.,CATSRDALSSYNEQFF,TGTGCCACCAGCAGAGATGCCCTAAGCTCCTACAATGAGCAGTTCTTC
TRBV15,TRBJ2-3,.,TRBD2,CATSTGSGRARDTQYF,TGTGCCACCAGCACCGGTAGCGGGAGGGCCAGGGATACGCAGTATTTT
TRBV20-1,TRBJ1-5,once,.,CSARDEAGTSNQPQHF,TGCAGTGCTAGAGATGAAGCAGGGACTAGCAATCAGCCCCAGCATTTT